This T cell receptor beta chain was identified in a study of blood T cell repertoires in COVID-19. In the study overall: Nucleic acid was either cDNA or gDNA, and it came from T cells, B-cell-depleted T cells, or PBMCs.

Clones were sequenced by immunoSEQ multiplex PCR, and TCRdb holds only the in-frame ones, with some missing. Of 150,000 to 180,000 clones listed, under 90% were seen once; the top ten hold roughly 7%. The CDR3 runs 15 residues. Trimming cost V 1 base and J 8 bases, with 14 bases left between them. Germline CDR1 PRHDT, CDR2 FYEKMQ (reference sequence). This TCR was recovered from a man aged 45-65 years who had recovered from COVID-19. V gene TRBV13 combines with J gene TRBJ1-4, with D possibly being TRBD1 (6 bases). Sequences were obtained from PBMCs or T cells enriched from blood (not recorded which). The CDR3 DNA sequence: TGTGCCAGCAGCTTAGCAGGGGTCGGAATGGAAAAACTGTTTTTT. This translates into CASSLAGVGMEKLFF.